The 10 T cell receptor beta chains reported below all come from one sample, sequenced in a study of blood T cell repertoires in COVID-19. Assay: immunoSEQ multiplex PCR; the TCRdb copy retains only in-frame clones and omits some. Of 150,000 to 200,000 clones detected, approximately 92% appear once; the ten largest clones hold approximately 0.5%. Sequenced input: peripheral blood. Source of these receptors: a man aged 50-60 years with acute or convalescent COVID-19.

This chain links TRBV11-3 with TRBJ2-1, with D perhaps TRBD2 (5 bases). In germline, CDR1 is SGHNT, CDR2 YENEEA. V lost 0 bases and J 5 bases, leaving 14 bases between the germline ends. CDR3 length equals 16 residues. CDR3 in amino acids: CASSLEVGISNNEQFF. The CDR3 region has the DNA TGTGCCAGCAGCTTAGAAGTCGGGATCAGTAACAATGAGCAGTTCTTC.

The CDR3 reads CASSLYRTEQPQHF. The CDR3 DNA reads TGTGCCAGCAGTTTATATCGGACAGAGCAGCCCCAGCATTTT. The J gene is TRBJ1-5, the V gene TRBV28; a weak D match, TRBD1 (6 bases). The CDR3 loop spans 14 amino acids. Between the trimmed V and J ends, which lost 1 base and 7 bases, there was a span of 11 bases. Germline CDR1 and CDR2: MDHEN and SYDVKM.

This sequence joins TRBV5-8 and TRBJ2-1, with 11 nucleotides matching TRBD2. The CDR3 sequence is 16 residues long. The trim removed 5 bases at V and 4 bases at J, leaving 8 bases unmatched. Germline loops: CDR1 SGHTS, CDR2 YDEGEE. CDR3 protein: CASSQAGLAAYNEQFF. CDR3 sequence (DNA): TGTGCCAGCAGTCAAGCGGGACTAGCGGCATACAATGAGCAGTTCTTC. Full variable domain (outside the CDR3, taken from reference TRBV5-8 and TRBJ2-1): EAGVTQSPTHLIKTRGQQATLRCSPISGHTSVYWYQQALGLGLQFLLWYDEGEERNRGNFPPRFSGRQFPNYSSELNVNALELEDSALYLCASSQAGLAAYNEQFFGPGTRLTVL.

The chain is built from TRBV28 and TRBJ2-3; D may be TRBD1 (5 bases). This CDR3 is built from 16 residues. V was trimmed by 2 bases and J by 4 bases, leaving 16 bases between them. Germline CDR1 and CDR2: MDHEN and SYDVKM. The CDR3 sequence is CASSLTRVSRADTQYF. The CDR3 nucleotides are TGTGCCAGCAGTTTAACCCGAGTGTCCAGGGCAGATACGCAGTATTTT.

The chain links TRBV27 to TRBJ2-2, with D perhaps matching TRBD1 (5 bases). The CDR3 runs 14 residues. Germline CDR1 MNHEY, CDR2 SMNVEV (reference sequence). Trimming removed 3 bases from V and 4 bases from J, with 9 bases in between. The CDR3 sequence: CASSFPGPTGELFF. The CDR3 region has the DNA TGTGCCAGCAGTTTCCCAGGGCCCACCGGGGAGCTGTTTTTT.

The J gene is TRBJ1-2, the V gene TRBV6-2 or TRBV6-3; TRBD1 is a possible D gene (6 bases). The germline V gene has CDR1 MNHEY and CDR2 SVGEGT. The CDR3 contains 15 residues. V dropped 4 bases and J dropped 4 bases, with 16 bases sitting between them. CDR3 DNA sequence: TGTGCCAGCAGTTCCGCCGACAGGACCCCCTATGGCTACACCTTC. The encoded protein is CASSSADRTPYGYTF.

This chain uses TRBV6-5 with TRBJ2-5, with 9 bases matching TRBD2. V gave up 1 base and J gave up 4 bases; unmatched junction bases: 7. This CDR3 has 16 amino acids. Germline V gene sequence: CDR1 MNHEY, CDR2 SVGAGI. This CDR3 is CASSYWGGGALETQYF. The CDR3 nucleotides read TGTGCCAGCAGTTACTGGGGCGGGGGGGCCTTAGAGACCCAGTACTTC.

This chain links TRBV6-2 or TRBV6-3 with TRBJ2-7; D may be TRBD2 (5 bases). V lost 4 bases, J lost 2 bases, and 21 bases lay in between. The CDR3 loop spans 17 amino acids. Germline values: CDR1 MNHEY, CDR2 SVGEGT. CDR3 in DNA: TGTGCCAGCAGTTCCCTAAATTGGGGAGATCATGCCTACGAGCAGTACGTC. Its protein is CASSSLNWGDHAYEQYV.

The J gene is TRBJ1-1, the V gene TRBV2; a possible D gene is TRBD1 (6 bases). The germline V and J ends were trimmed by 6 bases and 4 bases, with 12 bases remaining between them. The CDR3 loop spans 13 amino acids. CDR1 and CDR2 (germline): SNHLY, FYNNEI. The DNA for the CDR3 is TGTGCCAGCAGCACAGGGCCCGGCACTGAAGCTTTCTTT. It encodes CASSTGPGTEAFF.

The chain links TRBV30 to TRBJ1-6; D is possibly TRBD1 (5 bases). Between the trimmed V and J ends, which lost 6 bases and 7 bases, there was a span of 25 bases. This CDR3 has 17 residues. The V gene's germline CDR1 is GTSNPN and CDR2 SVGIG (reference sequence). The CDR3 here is CACDIGLGVVGNSPLHF. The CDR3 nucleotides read TGTGCCTGCGACATAGGCTTAGGGGTGGTCGGAAATTCACCCCTCCACTTT. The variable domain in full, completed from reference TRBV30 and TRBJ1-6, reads SQTIHQWPATLVQPVGSPLSLECTVEGTSNPNLYWYRQAAGRGLQLLFYSVGIGQISSEVPQNLSASRPQDRQFILSSKKLLLSDSGFYLCACDIGLGVVGNSPLHFGNGTRLTVT.